This T cell receptor beta chain is drawn from a study of T cell repertoires in cytomegalovirus infection. Across the study: CMV infection together with matching HLA type was indicated by public TCR beta signatures. General study findings and limits: Individuals carrying CMV plus the relevant HLA were identified by cumulative frequency of public TCR beta families.

This CDR3 spans 17 amino acids. V lost 5 bases and J 0 bases, leaving 14 bases between the germline ends. Using its own MiXCR run on the reads, TCRdb lists one record per CDR3 protein. This sample has fewer than 300,000 distinct CDR3 sequences, with about 25% found just once. This clonotype came up a few times. Its specificity is not known. The sequenced sample consisted of PBMCs. The chain combines TRBV12-3 or TRBV12-4 with TRBJ1-6; a weak D match, TRBD1 (5 bases). The sequence was obtained from a human donor in good health (CMV status not recorded). Some clones in this sample may be carry-over from other donors' samples. CDR3 residues: CASSLPTGGSYNSPLHF. CDR3 DNA: TGTGCCAGCAGTCTACCCACCGGGGGCTCCTATAATTCACCCCTCCACTTT.